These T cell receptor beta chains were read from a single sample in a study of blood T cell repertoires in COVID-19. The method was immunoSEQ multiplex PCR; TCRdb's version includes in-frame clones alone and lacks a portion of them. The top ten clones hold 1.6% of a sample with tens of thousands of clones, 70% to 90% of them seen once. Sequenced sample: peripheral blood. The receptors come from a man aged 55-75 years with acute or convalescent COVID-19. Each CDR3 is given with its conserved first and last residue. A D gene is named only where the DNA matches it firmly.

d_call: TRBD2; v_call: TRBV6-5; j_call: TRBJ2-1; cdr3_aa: CASSYSGGGSSHEQFF; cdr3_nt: TGTGCCAGCAGTTACTCCGGGGGGGGGTCCTCCCATGAGCAGTTCTTC
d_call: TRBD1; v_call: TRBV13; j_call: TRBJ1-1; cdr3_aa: CASRPDRVDTEAFF; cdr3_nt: TGTGCCAGCAGACCAGACAGGGTTGACACTGAAGCTTTCTTT
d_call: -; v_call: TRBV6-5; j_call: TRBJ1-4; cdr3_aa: CASSWSRGEKLFF; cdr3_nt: TGTGCCAGTTCGTGGTCCCGCGGGGAAAAACTGTTTTTT
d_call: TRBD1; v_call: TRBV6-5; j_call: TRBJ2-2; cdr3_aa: CASRDRGNTGELFF; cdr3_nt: TGTGCCAGCAGAGACAGGGGGAACACCGGGGAGCTGTTTTTT
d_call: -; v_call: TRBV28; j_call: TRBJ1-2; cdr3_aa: CASSYPDRNYGYTF; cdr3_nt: TGTGCCAGCAGCTATCCTGACAGAAACTATGGCTACACCTTC
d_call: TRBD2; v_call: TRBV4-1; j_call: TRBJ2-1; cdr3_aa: CASSPSGDLYNEQFF; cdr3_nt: TGCGCCAGCAGCCCTAGCGGGGACCTCTACAATGAGCAGTTCTTC
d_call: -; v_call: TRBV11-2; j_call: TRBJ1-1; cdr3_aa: CASRFRTTGDTEAFF; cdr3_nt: TGTGCCAGCAGATTTAGGACCACGGGGGACACTGAAGCTTTCTTT
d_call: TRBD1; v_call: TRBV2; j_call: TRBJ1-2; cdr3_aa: CANYRDRGHYGYTF; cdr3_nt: TGTGCCAATTACCGGGACAGGGGACACTATGGCTACACCTTC
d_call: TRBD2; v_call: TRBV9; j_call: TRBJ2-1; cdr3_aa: CASSVGSGGLYEQFF; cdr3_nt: TGTGCCAGCAGCGTAGGTAGCGGGGGGTTGTATGAGCAGTTCTTC
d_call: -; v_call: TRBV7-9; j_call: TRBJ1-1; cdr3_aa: CASSSQGYTEAFF; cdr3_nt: TGTGCCAGCAGCTCCCAGGGTTACACTGAAGCTTTCTTT
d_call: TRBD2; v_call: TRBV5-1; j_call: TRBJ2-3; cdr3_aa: CASSSGLAGVGTQYF; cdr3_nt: TGCGCCAGCAGCTCGGGACTAGCGGGGGTAGGTACGCAGTATTTT